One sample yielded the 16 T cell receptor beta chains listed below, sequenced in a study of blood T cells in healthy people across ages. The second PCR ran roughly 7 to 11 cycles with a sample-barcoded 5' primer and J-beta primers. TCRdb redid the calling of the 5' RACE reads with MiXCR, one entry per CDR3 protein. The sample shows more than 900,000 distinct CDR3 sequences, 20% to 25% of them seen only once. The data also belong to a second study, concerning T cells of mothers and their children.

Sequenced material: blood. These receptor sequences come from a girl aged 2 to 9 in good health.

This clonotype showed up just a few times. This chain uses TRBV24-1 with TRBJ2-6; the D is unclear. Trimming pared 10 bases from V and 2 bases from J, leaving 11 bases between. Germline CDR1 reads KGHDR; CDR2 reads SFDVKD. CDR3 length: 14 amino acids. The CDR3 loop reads CATNDATGANVLTF. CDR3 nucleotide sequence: TGTGCCACGAACGACGCCACTGGGGCCAACGTCCTGACTTTC.

The CDR3 is CASSPSGGPHNEQFF. The CDR3 coding sequence is TGTGCCAGCAGTCCCTCGGGGGGGCCACACAATGAGCAGTTCTTC. The chain employs TRBV27 and TRBJ2-1; 8 nucleotides align to TRBD2. The CDR3 has 15 residues. Germline loops: CDR1 MNHEY, CDR2 SMNVEV (reference sequence). The V gene end was trimmed by 5 bases and the J gene end by 5 bases; junction bases not matched to a gene: 8.

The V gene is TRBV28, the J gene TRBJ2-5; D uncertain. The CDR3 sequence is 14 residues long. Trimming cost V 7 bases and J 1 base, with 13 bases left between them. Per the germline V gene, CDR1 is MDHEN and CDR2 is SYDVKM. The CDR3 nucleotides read TGTGCCAGCACATCAAGACCCATCCAAGAGACCCAGTACTTC. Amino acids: CASTSRPIQETQYF.

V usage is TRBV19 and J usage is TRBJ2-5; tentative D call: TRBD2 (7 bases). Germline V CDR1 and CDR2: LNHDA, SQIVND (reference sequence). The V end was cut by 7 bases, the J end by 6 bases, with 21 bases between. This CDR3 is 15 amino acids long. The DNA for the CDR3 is TGTGCCAGTAACCCGGGGGCTAGCGGCATGAAGACCCAGTACTTC. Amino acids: CASNPGASGMKTQYF.

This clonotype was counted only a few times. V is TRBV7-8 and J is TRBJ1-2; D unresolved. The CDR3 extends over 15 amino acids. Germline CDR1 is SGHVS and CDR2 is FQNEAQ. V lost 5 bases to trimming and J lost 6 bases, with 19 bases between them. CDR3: CASSPTVIEEDGYTF. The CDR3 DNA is TGTGCCAGCAGCCCCACAGTTATCGAGGAGGATGGCTACACCTTC.

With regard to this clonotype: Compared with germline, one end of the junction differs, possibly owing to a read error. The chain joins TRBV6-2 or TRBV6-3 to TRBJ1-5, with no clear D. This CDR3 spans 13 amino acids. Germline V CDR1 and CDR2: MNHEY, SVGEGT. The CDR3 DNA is TGTGCCAGCAGTTGGAAGGGAGAACAGCCCCGGCATTTT. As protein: CASSWKGEQPRHF.

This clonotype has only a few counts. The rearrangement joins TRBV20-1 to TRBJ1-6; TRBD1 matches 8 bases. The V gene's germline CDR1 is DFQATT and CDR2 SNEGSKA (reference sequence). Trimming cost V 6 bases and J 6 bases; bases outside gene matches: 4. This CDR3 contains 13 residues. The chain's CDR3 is CSAADRGNSPLHF. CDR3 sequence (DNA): TGCAGTGCCGCAGACAGGGGTAATTCACCCCTCCACTTT.

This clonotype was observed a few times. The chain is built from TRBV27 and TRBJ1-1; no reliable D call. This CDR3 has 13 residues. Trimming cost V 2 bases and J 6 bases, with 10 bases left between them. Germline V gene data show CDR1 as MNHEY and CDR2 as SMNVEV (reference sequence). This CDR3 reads CASSLRSFSEAFF. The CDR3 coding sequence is TGTGCCAGCAGTTTACGTTCCTTCTCTGAAGCTTTCTTT.

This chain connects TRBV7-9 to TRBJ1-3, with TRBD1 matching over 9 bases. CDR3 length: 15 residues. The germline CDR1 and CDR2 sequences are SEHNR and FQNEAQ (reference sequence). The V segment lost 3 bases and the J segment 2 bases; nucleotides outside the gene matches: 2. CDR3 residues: CASSLTGGTGNTIYF. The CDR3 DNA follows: TGTGCCAGCAGCTTGACAGGGGGGACTGGAAACACCATATATTTT.

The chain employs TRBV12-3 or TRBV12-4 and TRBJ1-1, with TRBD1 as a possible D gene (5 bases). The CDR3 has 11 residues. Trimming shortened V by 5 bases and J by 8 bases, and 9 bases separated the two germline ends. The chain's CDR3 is CASSNTGEAFF. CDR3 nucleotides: TGTGCCAGCAGTAATACAGGAGAAGCTTTCTTT.

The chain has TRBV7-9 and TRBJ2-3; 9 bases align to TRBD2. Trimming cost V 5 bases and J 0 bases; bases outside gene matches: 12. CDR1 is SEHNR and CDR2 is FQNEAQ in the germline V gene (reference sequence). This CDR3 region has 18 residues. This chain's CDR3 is CASSQPQAGGPSTDTQYF. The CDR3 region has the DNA TGTGCCAGCAGCCAACCCCAGGCGGGAGGGCCCAGCACAGATACGCAGTATTTT.

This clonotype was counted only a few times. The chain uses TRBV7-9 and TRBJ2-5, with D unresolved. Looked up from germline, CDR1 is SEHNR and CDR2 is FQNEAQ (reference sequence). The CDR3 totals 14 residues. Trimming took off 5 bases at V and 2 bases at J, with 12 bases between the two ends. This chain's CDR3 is CASSPSRVQETQYF. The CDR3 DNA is TGTGCCAGCAGCCCCTCTCGAGTACAAGAGACCCAGTACTTC.

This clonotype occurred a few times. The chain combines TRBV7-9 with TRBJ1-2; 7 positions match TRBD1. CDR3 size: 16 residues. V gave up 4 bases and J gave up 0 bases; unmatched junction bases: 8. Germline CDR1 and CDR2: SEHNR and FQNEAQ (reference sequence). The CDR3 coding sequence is TGTGCCAGCAGCTCGGGACCCGGGACAGCTAACTATGGCTACACCTTC. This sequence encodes CASSSGPGTANYGYTF.

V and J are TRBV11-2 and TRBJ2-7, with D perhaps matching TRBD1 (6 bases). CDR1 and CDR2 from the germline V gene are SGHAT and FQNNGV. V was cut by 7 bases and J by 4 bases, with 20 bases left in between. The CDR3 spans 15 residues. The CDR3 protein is CASTKGSGAAYEQYF. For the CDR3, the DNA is TGTGCCAGCACTAAAGGGTCAGGGGCAGCTTACGAGCAGTACTTC. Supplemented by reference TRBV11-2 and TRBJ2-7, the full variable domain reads EAGVAQSPRYKIIEKRQSVAFWCNPISGHATLYWYQQILGQGPKLLIQFQNNGVVDDSQLPKDRFSAERLKGVDSTLKIQPAKLEDSAVYLCASTKGSGAAYEQYFGPGTRLTVT.

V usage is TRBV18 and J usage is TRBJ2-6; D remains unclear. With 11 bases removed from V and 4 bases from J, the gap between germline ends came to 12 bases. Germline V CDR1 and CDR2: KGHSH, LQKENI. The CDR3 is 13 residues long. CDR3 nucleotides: TGTGCCGACGCCGAAGGCGGGGCCAACGTCCTGACTTTC. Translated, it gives CADAEGGANVLTF.

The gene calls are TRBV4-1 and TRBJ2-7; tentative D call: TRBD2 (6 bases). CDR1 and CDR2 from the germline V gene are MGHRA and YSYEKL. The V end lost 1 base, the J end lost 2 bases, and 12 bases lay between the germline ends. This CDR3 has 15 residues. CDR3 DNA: TGCGCCAGCAGCCAAGGAAATAGCGGCGCCTACGAGCAGTACTTC. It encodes CASSQGNSGAYEQYF.